This TCR beta chain derives from a study of regulatory T cells in long-lasting Graves disease. Points from the study as a whole: Persistent Graves' patients showed less TCR diversity than newly diagnosed patients showed. Newly diagnosed patients shared 950 to 1,000 public clonotypes; persistent patients shared about 2,500.

As for time point: newly diagnosed GD, antithyroid drugs for less than 3 months. Preparation of the TCR library used RNA extracted from PBMCs. The patient group derived from an endocrinology department in Xi'an, China. HTBI primers from iRepertoire and Arm-PCR of CDR3 regions yielded the TCR beta libraries. TCRdb re-called the multiplex PCR reads with MiXCR, one entry per CDR3 protein. The sample contains approximately 350,000 distinct CDR3 sequences, roughly 16% of which appear only once. The V gene lost 3 bases and the J gene lost 0 bases, with 9 bases spanning the gap. The CDR3 extends over 16 amino acids. This clonotype was seen only a few times. What it recognizes is unknown. The same data also contributed to another study, on T cells in Graves' hyperthyroidism and ophthalmopathy. That source adds: If no ophthalmopathy progression occurred within 18 months, Graves' hyperthyroidism was stable.

This TCR was sampled from a woman aged 18 to 35 with Graves disease. The chain has TRBV12-3 or TRBV12-4 and TRBJ2-6; no firm D call. This specimen was peripheral blood mononuclear cells (PBMCs), taken at new diagnosis, from a patient treated with antithyroid drugs. The CDR3 region is CASSFLGVSGANVLTF. CDR3 DNA sequence: TGTGCCAGCAGTTTTCTCGGCGTCTCTGGGGCCAACGTCCTGACTTTC.